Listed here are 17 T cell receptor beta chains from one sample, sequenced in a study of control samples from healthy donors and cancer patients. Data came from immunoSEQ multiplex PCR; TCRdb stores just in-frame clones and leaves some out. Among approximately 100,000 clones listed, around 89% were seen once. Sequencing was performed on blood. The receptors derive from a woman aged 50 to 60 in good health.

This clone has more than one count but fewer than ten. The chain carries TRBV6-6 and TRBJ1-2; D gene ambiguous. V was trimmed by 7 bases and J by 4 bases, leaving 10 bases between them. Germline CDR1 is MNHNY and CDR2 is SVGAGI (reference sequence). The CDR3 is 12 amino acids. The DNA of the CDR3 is TGTGCCAGCACCTCCAAGAGCTATGGCTACACCTTC. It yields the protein CASTSKSYGYTF.

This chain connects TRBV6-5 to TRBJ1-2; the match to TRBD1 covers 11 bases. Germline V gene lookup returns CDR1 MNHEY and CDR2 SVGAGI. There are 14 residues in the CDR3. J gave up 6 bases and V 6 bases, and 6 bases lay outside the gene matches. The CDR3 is CASSLGTGGNGYTF. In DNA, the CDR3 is TGTGCCAGCAGCCTGGGGACAGGGGGAAATGGCTACACCTTC.

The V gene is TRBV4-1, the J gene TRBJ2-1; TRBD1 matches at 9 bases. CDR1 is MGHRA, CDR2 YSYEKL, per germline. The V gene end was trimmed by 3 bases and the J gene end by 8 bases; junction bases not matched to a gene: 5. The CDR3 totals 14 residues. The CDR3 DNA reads TGCGCCAGCAGCCAGGGGACAGGGAGAGATGAGCAGTTCTTC. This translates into CASSQGTGRDEQFF.

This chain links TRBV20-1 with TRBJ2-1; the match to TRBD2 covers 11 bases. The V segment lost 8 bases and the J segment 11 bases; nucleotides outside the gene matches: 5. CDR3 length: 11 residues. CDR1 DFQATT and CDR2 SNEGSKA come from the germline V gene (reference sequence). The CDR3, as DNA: TGCAGTCCAAGACTAGCGGGGCAGCAGTTCTTC. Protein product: CSPRLAGQQFF.

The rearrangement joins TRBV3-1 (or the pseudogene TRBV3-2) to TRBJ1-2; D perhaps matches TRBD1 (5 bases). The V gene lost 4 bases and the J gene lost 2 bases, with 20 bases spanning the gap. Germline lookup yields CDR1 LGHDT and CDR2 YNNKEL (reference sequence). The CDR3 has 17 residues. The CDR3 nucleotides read TGTGCCAGCAGCCCCCATGGGGCCGGGGTAAAGAACTATGGCTACACCTTC. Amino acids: CASSPHGAGVKNYGYTF.

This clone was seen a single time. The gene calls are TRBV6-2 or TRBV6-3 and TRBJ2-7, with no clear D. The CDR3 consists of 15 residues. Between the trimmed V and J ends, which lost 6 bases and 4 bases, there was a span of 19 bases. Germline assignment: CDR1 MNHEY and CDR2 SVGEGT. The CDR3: CASSPRSIGVYEQYV. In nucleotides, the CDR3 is TGTGCCAGCAGCCCCCGCTCTATTGGGGTTTACGAGCAGTACGTC.

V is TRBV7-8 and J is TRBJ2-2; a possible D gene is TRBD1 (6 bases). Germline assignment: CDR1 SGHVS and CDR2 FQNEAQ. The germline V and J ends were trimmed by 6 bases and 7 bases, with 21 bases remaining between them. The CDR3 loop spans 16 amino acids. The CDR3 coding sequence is TGTGCCAGCAGAACCCAACCCAGGGGTGAGGGCGGGGAGCTGTTTTTT. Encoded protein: CASRTQPRGEGGELFF.

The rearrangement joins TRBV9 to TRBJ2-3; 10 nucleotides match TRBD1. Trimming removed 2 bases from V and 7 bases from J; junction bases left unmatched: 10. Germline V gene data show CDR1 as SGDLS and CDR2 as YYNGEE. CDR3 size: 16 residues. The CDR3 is CASSVEDRGTLNTQYF. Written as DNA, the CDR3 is TGTGCCAGCAGCGTGGAGGACAGGGGGACATTGAATACGCAGTATTTT.

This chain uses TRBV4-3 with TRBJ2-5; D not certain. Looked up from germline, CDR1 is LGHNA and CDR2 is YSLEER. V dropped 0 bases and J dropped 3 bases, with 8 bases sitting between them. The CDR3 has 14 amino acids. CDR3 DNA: TGCGCCAGCAGCCAAGAGCCCACTGAAGAGACCCAGTACTTC. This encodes CASSQEPTEETQYF.

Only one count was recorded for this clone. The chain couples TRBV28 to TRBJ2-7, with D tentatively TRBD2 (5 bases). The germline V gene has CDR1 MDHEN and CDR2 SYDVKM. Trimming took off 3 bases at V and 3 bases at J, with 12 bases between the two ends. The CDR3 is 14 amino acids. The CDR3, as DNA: TGTGCCAGCAGTTTTACAGCGGTACTCTACGAGCAGTACTTC. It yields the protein CASSFTAVLYEQYF.

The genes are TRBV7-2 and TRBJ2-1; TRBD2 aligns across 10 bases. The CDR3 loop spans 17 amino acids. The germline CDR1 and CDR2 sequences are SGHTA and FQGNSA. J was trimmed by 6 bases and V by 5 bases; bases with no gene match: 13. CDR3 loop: CASSASILAGRRNEQFF. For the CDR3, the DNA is TGTGCCAGCAGCGCCTCTATACTAGCGGGAAGGCGCAATGAGCAGTTCTTC. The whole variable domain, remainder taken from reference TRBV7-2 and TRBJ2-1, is GAGVSQSPSNKVTEKGKDVELRCDPISGHTALYWYRQSLGQGLEFLIYFQGNSAPDKSGLPSDRFSAERTGGSVSTLTIQRTQQEDSAVYLCASSASILAGRRNEQFFGPGTRLTVL.

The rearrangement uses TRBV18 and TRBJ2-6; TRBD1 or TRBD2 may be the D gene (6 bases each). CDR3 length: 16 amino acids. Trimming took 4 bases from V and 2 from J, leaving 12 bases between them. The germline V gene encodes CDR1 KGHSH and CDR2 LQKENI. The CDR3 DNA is TGTGCCAGCTCACGAGTCGGGGGCCCTGGGGCCAACGTCCTGACTTTC. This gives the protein CASSRVGGPGANVLTF.

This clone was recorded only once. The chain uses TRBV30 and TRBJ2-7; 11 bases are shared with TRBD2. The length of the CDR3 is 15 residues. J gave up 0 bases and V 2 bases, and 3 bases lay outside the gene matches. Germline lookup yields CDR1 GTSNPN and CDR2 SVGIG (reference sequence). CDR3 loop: CAWSTGTSGSYEQYF. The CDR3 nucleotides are TGTGCCTGGAGTACCGGGACTAGCGGCTCCTACGAGCAGTACTTC.

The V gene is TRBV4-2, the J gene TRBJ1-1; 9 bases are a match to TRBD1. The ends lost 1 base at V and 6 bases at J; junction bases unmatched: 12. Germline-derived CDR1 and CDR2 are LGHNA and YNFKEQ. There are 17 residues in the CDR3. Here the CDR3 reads CASSQALPGQGRPEAFF. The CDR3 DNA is TGTGCCAGCAGCCAAGCCTTACCGGGACAGGGAAGGCCTGAAGCTTTCTTT.

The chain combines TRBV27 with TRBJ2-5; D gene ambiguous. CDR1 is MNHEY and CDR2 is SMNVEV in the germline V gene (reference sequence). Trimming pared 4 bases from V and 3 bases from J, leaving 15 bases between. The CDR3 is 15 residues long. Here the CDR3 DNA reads TGTGCCAGCAGTTCCCTGCGCAATGGGGAAGAGACCCAGTACTTC. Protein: CASSSLRNGEETQYF.

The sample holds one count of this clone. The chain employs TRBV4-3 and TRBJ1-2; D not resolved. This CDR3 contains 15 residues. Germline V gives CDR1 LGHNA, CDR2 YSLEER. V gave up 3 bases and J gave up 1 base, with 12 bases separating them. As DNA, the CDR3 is TGCGCCAGCAGCCAGAACTCCGGGAGTAACTATGGCTACACCTTC. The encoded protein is CASSQNSGSNYGYTF.

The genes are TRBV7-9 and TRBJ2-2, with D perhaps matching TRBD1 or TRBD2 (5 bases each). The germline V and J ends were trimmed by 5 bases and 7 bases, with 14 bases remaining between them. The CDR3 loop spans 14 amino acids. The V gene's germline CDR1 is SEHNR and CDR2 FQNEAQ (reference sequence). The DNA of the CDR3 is TGTGCCAGCAGCGTGGGGACGTGGTTCGGGGAGCTGTTTTTT. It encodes CASSVGTWFGELFF.